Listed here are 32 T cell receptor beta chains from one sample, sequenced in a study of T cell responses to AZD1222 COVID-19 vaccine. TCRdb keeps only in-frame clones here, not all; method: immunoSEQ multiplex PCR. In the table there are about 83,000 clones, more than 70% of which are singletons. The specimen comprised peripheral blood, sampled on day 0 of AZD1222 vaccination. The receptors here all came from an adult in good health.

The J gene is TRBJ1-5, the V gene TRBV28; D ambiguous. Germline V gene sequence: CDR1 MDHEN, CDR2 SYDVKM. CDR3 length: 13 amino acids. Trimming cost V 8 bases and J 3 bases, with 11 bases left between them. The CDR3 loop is CASVRVANQPQHF. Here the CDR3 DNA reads TGTGCCAGCGTGAGGGTTGCCAATCAGCCCCAGCATTTT.

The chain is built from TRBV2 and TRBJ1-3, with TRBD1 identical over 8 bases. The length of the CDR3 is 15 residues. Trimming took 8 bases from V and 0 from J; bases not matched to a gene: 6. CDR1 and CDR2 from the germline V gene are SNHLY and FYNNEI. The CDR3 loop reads CASRGQGNSGNTIYF. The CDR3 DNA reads TGTGCCAGCCGTGGACAGGGTAACTCTGGAAACACCATATATTTT.

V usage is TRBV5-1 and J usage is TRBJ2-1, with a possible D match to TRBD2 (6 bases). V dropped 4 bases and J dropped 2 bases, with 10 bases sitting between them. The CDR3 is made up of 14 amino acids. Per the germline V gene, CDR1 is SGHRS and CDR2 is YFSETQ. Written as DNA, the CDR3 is TGCGCCAGCAGCCCCGGGACTGCCTACAATGAGCAGTTCTTC. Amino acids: CASSPGTAYNEQFF.

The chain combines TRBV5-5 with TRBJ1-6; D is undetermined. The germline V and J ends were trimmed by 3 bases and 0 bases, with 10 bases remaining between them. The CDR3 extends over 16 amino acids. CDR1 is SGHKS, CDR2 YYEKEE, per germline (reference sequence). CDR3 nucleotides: TGTGCCAGCAGCTCGGGTACGAACTCCTATAATTCACCCCTCCACTTT. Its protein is CASSSGTNSYNSPLHF.

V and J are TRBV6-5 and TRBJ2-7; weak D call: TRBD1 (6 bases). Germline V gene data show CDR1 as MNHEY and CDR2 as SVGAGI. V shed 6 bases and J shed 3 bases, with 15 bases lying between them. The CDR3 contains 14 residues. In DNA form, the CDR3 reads TGTGCCAGCAGGCTCGGGACATCTATCTACGAGCAGTACTTC. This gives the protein CASRLGTSIYEQYF.

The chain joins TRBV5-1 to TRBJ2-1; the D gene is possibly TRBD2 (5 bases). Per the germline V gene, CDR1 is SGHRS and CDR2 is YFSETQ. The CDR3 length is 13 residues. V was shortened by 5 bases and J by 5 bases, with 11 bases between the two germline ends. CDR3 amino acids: CASRSGVDNEQFF. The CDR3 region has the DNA TGCGCCAGCAGGTCCGGGGTCGACAATGAGCAGTTCTTC.

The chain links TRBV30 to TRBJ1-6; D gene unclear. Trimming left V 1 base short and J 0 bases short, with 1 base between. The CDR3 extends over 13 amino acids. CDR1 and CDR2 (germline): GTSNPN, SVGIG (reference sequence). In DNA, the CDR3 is TGTGCCTGGAGTGGCTCCTATAATTCACCCCTCCACTTT. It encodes CAWSGSYNSPLHF.

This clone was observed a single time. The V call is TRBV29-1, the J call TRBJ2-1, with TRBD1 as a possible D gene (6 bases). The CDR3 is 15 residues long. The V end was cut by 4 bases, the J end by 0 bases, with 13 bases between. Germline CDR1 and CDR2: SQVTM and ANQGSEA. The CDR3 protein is CSVGSTGSSYNEQFF. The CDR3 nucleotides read TGCAGCGTTGGTTCCACAGGGAGCTCCTACAATGAGCAGTTCTTC.

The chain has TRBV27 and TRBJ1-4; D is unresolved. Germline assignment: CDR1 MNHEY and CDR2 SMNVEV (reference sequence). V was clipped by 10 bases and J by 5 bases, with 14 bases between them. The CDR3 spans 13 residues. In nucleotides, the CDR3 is TGTGCCACCCTGCGGGTCATAAATGAAAAACTGTTTTTT. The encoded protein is CATLRVINEKLFF.

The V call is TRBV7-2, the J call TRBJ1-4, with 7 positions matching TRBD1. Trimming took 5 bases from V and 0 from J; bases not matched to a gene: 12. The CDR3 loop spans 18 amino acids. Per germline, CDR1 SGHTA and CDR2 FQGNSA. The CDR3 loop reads CASSHGQATFATNEKLFF. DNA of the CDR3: TGTGCCAGCAGCCACGGACAGGCCACATTTGCAACTAATGAAAAACTGTTTTTT. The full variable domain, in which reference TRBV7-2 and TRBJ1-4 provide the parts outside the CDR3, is GAGVSQSPSNKVTEKGKDVELRCDPISGHTALYWYRQSLGQGLEFLIYFQGNSAPDKSGLPSDRFSAERTGGSVSTLTIQRTQQEDSAVYLCASSHGQATFATNEKLFFGSGTQLSVL.

CDR3 residues: CASSYRRVAEAFF. The CDR3 region has the DNA TGTGCCAGCAGTTACCGAAGGGTTGCTGAAGCTTTCTTT. J is TRBJ1-1 and V is TRBV6-5; no clear D. The V and J ends lost 2 bases and 6 bases respectively, with 10 bases between them. The CDR3 consists of 13 residues. Germline V gene lookup returns CDR1 MNHEY and CDR2 SVGAGI.

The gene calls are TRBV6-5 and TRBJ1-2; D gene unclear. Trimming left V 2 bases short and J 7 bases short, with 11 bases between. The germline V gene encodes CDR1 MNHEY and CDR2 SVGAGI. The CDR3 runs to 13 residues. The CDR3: CASSYTRTVGYTF. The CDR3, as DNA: TGTGCCAGCAGTTACACACGGACGGTTGGCTACACCTTC.

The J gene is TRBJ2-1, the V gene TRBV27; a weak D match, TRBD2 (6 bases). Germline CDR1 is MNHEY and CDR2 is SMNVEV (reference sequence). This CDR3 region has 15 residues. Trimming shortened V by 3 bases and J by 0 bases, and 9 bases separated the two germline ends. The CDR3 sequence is CASSFVGSSYNEQFF. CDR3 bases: TGTGCCAGCAGTTTTGTCGGGAGCTCCTACAATGAGCAGTTCTTC.

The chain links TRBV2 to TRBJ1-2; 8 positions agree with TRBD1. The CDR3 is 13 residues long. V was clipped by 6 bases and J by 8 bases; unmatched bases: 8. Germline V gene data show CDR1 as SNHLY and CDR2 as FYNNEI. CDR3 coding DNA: TGTGCCAGCAGAGGAGGGACAGGCGGAGGCTACACCTTC. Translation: CASRGGTGGGYTF.

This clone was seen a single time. DNA for the CDR3: TGTGCCAGCAGCCACCCCGACTATCGCGGCTACACCTTC. Translated, it gives CASSHPDYRGYTF. The chain couples TRBV3-1 (or the pseudogene TRBV3-2) to TRBJ1-2; D gene unclear. Trimming stripped 3 bases from V and 8 bases from J, with 13 bases between. This CDR3 contains 13 residues. Per germline, CDR1 LGHDT and CDR2 YNNKEL (reference sequence).

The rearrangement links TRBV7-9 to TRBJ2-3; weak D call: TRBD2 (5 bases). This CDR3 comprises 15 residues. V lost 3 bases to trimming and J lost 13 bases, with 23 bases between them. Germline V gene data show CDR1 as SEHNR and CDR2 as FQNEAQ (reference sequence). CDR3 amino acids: CASSFRGSGRESEYF. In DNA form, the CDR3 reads TGTGCCAGCAGCTTTCGAGGGAGCGGCCGCGAGTCGGAGTATTTT.

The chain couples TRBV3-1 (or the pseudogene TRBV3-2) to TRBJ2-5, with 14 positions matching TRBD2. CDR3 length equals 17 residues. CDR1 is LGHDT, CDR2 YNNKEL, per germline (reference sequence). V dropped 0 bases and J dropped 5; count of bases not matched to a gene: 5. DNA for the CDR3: TGTGCCAGCAGCCAAGAAGGACTAGCGGGGGGACGGGAGACCCAGTACTTC. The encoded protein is CASSQEGLAGGRETQYF.

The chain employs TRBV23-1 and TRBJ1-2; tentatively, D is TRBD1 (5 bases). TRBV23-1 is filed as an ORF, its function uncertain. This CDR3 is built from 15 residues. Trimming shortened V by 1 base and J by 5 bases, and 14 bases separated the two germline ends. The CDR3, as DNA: TGCGCCAGCAGTCAATTCTTCGACAGCTGTTATGGCTACACCTTC. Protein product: CASSQFFDSCYGYTF.

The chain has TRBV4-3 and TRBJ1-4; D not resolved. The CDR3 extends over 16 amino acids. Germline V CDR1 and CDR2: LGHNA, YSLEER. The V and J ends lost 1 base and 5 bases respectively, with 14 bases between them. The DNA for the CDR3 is TGCGCCAGCAGCCAAGGAGCAGCAGTGGGAAATGAAAAACTGTTTTTT. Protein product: CASSQGAAVGNEKLFF.

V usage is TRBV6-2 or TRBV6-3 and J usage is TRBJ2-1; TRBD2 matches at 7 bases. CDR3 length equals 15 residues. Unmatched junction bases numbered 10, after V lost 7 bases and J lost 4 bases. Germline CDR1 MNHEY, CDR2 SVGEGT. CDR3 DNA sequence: TGTGCCAGCATCCCCGGACTAGTCCCATACAATGAGCAGTTCTTC. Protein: CASIPGLVPYNEQFF.

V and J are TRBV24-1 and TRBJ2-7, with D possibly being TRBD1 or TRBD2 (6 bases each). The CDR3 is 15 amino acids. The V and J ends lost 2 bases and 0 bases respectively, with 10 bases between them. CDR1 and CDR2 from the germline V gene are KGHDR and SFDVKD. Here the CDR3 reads CATSDWGDNSYEQYF. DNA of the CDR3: TGTGCCACCAGTGATTGGGGGGACAACTCCTACGAGCAGTACTTC.

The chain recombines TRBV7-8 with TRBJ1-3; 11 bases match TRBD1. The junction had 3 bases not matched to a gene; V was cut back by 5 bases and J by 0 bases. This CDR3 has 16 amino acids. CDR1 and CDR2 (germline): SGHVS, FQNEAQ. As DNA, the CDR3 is TGTGCCAGCAGCCCCGGGACAGGGGGCTCTGGAAACACCATATATTTT. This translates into CASSPGTGGSGNTIYF.

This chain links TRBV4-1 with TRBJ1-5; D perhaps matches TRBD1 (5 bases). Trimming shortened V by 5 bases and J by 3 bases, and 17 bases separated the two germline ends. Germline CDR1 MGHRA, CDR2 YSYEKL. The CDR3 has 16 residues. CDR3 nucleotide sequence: TGCGCCAGCAGCTACTCAACCGGGGGATCCAATCAGCCCCAGCATTTT. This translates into CASSYSTGGSNQPQHF.

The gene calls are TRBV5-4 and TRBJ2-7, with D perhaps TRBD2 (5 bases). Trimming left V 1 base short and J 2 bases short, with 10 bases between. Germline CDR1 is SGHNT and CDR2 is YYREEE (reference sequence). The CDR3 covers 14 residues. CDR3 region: CASSLSGEAYEQYF. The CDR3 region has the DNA TGTGCCAGCAGCTTGTCCGGGGAAGCCTACGAGCAGTACTTC.

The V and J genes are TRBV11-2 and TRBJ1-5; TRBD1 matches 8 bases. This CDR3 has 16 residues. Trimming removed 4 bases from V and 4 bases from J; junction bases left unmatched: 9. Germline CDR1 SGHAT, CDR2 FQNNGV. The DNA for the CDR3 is TGTGCCAGCAGCTCGTGGGACAGGCGACGGAATCAGCCCCAGCATTTT. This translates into CASSSWDRRRNQPQHF.

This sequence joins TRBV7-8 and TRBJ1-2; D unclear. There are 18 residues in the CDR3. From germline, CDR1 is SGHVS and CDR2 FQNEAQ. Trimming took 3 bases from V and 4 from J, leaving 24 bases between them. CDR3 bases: TGTGCCAGCAGCTTTGGGTGGAAGAGACATGGCCGCGGCTATGGCTACACCTTC. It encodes CASSFGWKRHGRGYGYTF.

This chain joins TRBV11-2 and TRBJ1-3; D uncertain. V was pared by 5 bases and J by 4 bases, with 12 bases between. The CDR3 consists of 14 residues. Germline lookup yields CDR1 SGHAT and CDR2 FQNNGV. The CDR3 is CASSPDAGGNTIYF. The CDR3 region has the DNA TGTGCCAGCAGCCCCGACGCCGGGGGAAACACCATATATTTT.

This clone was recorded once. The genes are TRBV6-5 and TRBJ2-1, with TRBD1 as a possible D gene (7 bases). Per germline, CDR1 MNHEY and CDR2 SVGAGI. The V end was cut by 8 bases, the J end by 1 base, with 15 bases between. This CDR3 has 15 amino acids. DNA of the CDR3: TGTGCCAGCGGACAGGCGGGGAGGTCCTACAATGAGCAGTTCTTC. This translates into CASGQAGRSYNEQFF.

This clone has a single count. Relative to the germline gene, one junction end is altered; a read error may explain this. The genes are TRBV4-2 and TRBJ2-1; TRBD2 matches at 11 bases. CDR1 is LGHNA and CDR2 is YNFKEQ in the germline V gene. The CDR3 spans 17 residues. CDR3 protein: CASTQSTSGGKYNEQFF. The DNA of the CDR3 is TGTGCCAGCACCCAATCCACTAGCGGGGGAAAGTACAATGAGCAGTTCTTC.

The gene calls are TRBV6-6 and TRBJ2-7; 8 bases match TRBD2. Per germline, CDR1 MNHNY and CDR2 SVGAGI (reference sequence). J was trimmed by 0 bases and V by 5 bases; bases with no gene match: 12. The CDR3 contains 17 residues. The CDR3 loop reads CASSPGGSGVSSYEQYF. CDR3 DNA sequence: TGTGCCAGCAGTCCCGGTGGTAGCGGGGTGAGCTCCTACGAGCAGTACTTC.

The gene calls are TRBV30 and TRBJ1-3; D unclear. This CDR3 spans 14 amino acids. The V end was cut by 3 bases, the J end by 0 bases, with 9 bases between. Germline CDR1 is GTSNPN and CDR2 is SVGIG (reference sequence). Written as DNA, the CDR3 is TGTGCCTGGAGATCCCCGAGCTCTGGAAACACCATATATTTT. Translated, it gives CAWRSPSSGNTIYF.

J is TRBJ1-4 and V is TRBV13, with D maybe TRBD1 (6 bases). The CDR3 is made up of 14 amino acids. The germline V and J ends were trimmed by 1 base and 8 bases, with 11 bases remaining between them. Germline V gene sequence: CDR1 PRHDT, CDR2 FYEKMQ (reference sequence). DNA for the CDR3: TGTGCCAGCAGCTTAGCGTCTGGGGGCGAAAAACTGTTTTTT. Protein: CASSLASGGEKLFF.